This T cell receptor (beta chain) comes out of a study of blood T cell repertoires in COVID-19. On the study more broadly: COVID-19 samples, acute and convalescent, were from the United States, Italy and Spain. PBMCs, B-cell-depleted T cells, or T cells provided the cDNA or gDNA that made up the material.

The CDR3 is made up of 16 amino acids. V lost 1 base to trimming and J lost 4 bases; unmatched junction nucleotides: 10. Germline V CDR1 and CDR2: GTSNPN, SVGIG (reference sequence). In the study's own analysis: How many nucleated cells were present was estimated from reference gene primer amplification. Some clones are missing from TCRdb's copy, which holds only in-frame ones; the method was immunoSEQ multiplex PCR. V and J calls and clone size are copied from that table; D and trimming were computed from the DNA. The sample includes about 200,000 clones, 85% to 90% of them seen just once. The J gene is TRBJ1-1, the V gene TRBV30; TRBD1 agrees at 9 bases. Sequencing was carried out using peripheral blood. This TCR came from a woman between 45 and 65 years old with acute or convalescent COVID-19. Here the CDR3 DNA reads TGTGCCTGGAGTGGAAGGACAGGGGCGAGGAGCACTGAAGCTTTCTTT. As protein: CAWSGRTGARSTEAFF.